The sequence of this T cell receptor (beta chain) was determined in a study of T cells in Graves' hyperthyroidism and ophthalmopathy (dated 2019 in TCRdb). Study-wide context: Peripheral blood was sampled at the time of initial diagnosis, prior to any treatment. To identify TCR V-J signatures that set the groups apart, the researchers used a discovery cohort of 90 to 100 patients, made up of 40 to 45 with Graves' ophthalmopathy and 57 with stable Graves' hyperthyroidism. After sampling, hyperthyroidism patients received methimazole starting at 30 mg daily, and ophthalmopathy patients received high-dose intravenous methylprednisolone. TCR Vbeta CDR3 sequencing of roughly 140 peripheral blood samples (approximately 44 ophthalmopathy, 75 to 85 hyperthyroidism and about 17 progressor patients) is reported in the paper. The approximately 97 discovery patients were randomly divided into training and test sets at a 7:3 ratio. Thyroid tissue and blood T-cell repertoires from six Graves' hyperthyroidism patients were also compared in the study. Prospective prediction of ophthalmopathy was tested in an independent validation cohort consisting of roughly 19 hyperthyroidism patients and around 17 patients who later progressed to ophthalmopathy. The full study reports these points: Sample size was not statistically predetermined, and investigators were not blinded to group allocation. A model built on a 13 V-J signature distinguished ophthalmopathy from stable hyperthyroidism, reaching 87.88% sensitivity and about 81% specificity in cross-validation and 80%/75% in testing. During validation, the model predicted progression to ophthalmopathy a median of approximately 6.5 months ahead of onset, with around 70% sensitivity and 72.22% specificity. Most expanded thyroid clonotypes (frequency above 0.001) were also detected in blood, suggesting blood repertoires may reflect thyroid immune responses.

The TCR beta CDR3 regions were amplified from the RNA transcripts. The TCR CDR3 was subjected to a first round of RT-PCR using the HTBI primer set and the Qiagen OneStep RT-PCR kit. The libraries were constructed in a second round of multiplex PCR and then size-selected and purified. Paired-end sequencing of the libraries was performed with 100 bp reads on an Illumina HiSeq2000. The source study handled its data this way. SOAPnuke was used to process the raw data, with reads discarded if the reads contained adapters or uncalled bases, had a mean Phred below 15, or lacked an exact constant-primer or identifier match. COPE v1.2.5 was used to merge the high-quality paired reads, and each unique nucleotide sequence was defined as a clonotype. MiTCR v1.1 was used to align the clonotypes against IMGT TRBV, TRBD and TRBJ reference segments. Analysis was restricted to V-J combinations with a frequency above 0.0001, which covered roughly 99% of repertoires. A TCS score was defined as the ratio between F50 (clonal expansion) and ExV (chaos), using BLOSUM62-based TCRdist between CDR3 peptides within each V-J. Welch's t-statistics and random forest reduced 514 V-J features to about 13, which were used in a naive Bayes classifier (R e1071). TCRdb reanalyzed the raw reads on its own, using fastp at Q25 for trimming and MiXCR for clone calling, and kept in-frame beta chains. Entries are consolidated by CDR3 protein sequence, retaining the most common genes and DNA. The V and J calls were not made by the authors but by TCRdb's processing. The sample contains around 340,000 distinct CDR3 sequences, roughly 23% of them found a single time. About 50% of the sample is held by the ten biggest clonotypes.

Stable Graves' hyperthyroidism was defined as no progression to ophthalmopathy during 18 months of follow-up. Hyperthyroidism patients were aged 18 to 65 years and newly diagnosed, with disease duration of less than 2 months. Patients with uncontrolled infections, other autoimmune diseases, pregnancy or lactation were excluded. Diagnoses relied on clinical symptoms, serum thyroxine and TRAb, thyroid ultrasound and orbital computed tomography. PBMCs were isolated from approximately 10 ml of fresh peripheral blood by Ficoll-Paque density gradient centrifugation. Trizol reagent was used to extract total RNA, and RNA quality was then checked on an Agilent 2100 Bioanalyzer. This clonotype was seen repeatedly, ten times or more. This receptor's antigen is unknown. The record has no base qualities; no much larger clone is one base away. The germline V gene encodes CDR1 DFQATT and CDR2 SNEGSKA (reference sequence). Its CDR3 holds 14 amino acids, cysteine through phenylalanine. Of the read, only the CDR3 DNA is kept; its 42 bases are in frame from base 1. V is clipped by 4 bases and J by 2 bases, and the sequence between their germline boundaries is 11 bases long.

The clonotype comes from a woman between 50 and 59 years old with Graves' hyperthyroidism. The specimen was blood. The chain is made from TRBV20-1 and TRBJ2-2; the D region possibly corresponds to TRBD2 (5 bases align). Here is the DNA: TGCAGTGCTACCCCTGACTACAACACCGGGGAGCTGTTTTTT. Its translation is CSATPDYNTGELFF.